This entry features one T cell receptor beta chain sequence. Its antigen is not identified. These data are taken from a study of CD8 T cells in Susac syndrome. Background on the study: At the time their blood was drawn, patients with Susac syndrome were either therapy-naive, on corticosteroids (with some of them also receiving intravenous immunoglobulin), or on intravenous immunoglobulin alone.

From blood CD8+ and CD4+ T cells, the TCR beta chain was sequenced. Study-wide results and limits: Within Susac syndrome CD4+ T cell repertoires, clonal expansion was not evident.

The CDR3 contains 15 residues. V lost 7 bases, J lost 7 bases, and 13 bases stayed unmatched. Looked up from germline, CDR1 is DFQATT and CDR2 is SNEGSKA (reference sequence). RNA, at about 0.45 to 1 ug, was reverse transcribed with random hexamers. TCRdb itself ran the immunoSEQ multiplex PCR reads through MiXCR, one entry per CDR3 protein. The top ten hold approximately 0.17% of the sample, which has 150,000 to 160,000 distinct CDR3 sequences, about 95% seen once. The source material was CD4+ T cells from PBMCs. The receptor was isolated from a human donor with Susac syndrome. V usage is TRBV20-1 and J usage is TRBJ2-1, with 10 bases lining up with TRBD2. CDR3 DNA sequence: TGCAGTGTCCCCACAGCGGGGGGGCCGGGTAATGAGCAGTTCTTC. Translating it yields CSVPTAGGPGNEQFF.